Listed here are 24 T cell receptor beta chains from one sample, sequenced in a study of CD8 T cells in Susac syndrome. RNA amounts of about 0.5 to 1 ug underwent reverse transcription with random hexamers. Each CDR3 protein gets one entry after TCRdb re-called the immunoSEQ multiplex PCR reads with MiXCR. The sample records about 210,000 distinct CDR3 sequences, 85% to 95% being singletons. Sequencing was performed on CD4+ T cells from PBMCs. The receptors derive from a human donor with multiple sclerosis.

This clonotype was detected only a few times. This chain links TRBV27 with TRBJ1-2, with TRBD1 identical over 9 bases. Germline CDR1 is MNHEY and CDR2 is SMNVEV (reference sequence). V shed 4 bases and J 3 bases; nucleotides not matched to a gene: 3. CDR3 length: 14 amino acids. CDR3 DNA sequence: TGTGCCAGCAGTTCCCGGACAGGGGACTATGGCTACACCTTC. Translated, it gives CASSSRTGDYGYTF.

V is TRBV15 and J is TRBJ1-5; no definite D call. The V gene's germline CDR1 is LNHNV and CDR2 YYDKDF (reference sequence). This CDR3 has 18 amino acids. V dropped 1 base and J dropped 2 bases, with 18 bases sitting between them. The DNA for the CDR3 is TGTGCCACCAGCAGAGGAACACCGTGGGGAACGGGCAATCAGCCCCAGCATTTT. Encoded protein: CATSRGTPWGTGNQPQHF.

The chain links TRBV9 to TRBJ1-2; D might be TRBD1 (5 bases). Germline-derived CDR1 and CDR2 are SGDLS and YYNGEE. The CDR3 has 15 amino acids. The germline V and J ends were trimmed by 0 bases and 5 bases, with 14 bases remaining between them. DNA for the CDR3: TGTGCCAGCAGCGTAGCAGGGACCGGGATATATGGCTACACCTTC. Translated: CASSVAGTGIYGYTF.

The chain recombines TRBV6-5 with TRBJ1-2; 8 nucleotides line up with TRBD1. V lost 6 bases and J lost 5; bases outside the gene matches: 8. The CDR3 totals 14 residues. CDR1 is MNHEY, CDR2 SVGAGI, per germline. DNA of the CDR3: TGTGCCAGCAGCCGGACAGGGAGGGAGTATGGCTACACCTTC. Its protein is CASSRTGREYGYTF.

The V gene is TRBV20-1, the J gene TRBJ1-5, with D unresolved. CDR3 size: 13 residues. Trimming took 1 base from V and 4 from J, leaving 8 bases between them. The germline V gene encodes CDR1 DFQATT and CDR2 SNEGSKA (reference sequence). The CDR3 nucleotides read TGCAGTGCTAGAGGGTTGGGGAATCAGCCCCAGCATTTT. Translated: CSARGLGNQPQHF.

V is TRBV4-1 and J is TRBJ1-1, with 8 bases identical to TRBD1. Per the germline V gene, CDR1 is MGHRA and CDR2 is YSYEKL. The V gene end was trimmed by 4 bases and the J gene end by 1 base; junction bases not matched to a gene: 8. The CDR3 is made up of 16 amino acids. CDR3 sequence: CASSRGQGGRNTEAFF. The CDR3 DNA reads TGCGCCAGCAGCCGCGGACAGGGTGGTAGGAACACTGAAGCTTTCTTT.

The rearrangement joins TRBV20-1 to TRBJ1-2; 10 bases fit TRBD1. Germline V CDR1 and CDR2: DFQATT, SNEGSKA (reference sequence). There are 12 residues in the CDR3. V shed 6 bases and J 8 bases; nucleotides not matched to a gene: 6. The CDR3 nucleotides read TGCAGTGCCACCGGGACAGGGGAAGGCTACACCTTC. It codes for CSATGTGEGYTF.

This clonotype was seen just once. The chain uses TRBV5-4 and TRBJ2-3; TRBD2 agrees at 7 bases. V gave up 6 bases and J gave up 0 bases; unmatched junction bases: 7. The germline CDR1 and CDR2 sequences are SGHNT and YYREEE (reference sequence). The CDR3 is 15 residues long. The CDR3 is CASKREGLSTDTQYF. As DNA, the CDR3 is TGTGCCAGCAAAAGGGAGGGACTAAGCACAGATACGCAGTATTTT.

The chain carries TRBV29-1 and TRBJ1-5; 8 bases agree with TRBD1. Trimming at V came to 6 bases and at J to 0 bases, leaving 4 bases not matched to a gene. CDR1 and CDR2 from the germline V gene are SQVTM and ANQGSEA. The CDR3 length is 14 residues. DNA for the CDR3: TGCAGCGTCGGAGGACAGGGTAGCAATCAGCCCCAGCATTTT. Its translation is CSVGGQGSNQPQHF.

The chain employs TRBV12-3 or TRBV12-4 and TRBJ2-3; the match to TRBD2 covers 9 bases. The V segment lost 5 bases and the J segment 2 bases; nucleotides outside the gene matches: 2. The CDR3 has 14 amino acids. The CDR3 loop reads CASSRTSDTDTQYF. In nucleotides, the CDR3 is TGTGCCAGCAGTCGGACTAGCGACACAGATACGCAGTATTTT.

V and J are TRBV11-2 and TRBJ2-5; 7 nucleotides agree with TRBD1. This CDR3 contains 14 residues. Germline V lookup: CDR1 SGHAT, CDR2 FQNNGV. With V trimmed by 5 bases and J by 4 bases, 7 bases remained unmatched. As DNA, the CDR3 is TGTGCCAGCAGCACCTGGGCAGGGGGAGAGACCCAGTACTTC. Translated: CASSTWAGGETQYF. Supplemented by reference TRBV11-2 and TRBJ2-5, the full variable domain reads EAGVAQSPRYKIIEKRQSVAFWCNPISGHATLYWYQQILGQGPKLLIQFQNNGVVDDSQLPKDRFSAERLKGVDSTLKIQPAKLEDSAVYLCASSTWAGGETQYFGPGTRLLVL.

This sequence joins TRBV7-9 and TRBJ1-5; 7 bases are a match to TRBD1. The CDR3 contains 15 residues. Germline CDR1 is SEHNR and CDR2 is FQNEAQ (reference sequence). With V trimmed by 3 bases and J by 7 bases, 9 bases remained unmatched. CDR3 sequence: CASSLAGTVRQPQHF. The CDR3 DNA reads TGTGCCAGCAGCTTGGCCGGGACAGTGAGACAGCCCCAGCATTTT.

The table lists this clonotype with a count of one. The CDR3 DNA sequence: TGTGCCTGGAGTGCAGGGGTACAAGATACGCAGTATTTT. It translates to CAWSAGVQDTQYF. The rearrangement uses TRBV30 and TRBJ2-3; D perhaps matches TRBD1 (6 bases). This CDR3 is 13 amino acids long. Germline-derived CDR1 and CDR2 are GTSNPN and SVGIG (reference sequence). The V gene lost 1 base and the J gene lost 5 bases, with 10 bases spanning the gap. The entire variable domain, with the rest obtained from reference TRBV30 and TRBJ2-3, is as follows: SQTIHQWPATLVQPVGSPLSLECTVEGTSNPNLYWYRQAAGRGLQLLFYSVGIGQISSEVPQNLSASRPQDRQFILSSKKLLLSDSGFYLCAWSAGVQDTQYFGPGTRLTVL.

The genes are TRBV13 and TRBJ1-3; D remains unclear. From germline, CDR1 is PRHDT and CDR2 FYEKMQ (reference sequence). Trimming removed 10 bases at V and 7 bases at J, with 8 bases between. The CDR3 is made up of 10 amino acids. CDR3: CATSGNTIYF. The CDR3 nucleotides read TGTGCCACCTCGGGGAACACCATATATTTT.

This chain connects TRBV7-2 to TRBJ2-1; D possibly uses TRBD1 or TRBD2 (5 bases each). Deletions cut 3 bases from V and 2 bases from J, with 8 bases between. Germline CDR1 reads SGHTA; CDR2 reads FQGNSA. The CDR3 runs to 14 residues. The CDR3 DNA reads as TGTGCCAGCAGCTTTTCGGGACCCTACAATGAGCAGTTCTTC. It yields the protein CASSFSGPYNEQFF.

The chain uses TRBV9 and TRBJ2-5, with 7 positions matching TRBD2. The CDR3 has 16 residues. Looked up from germline, CDR1 is SGDLS and CDR2 is YYNGEE. V gave up 4 bases and J gave up 1 base; unmatched junction bases: 10. CDR3 nucleotides: TGTGCCAGCAGCCCAGGACTACCGGGGGGCCAAGAGACCCAGTACTTC. It codes for CASSPGLPGGQETQYF. The full variable domain, completed using reference TRBV9 and TRBJ2-5, is DSGVTQTPKHLITATGQRVTLRCSPRSGDLSVYWYQQSLDQGLQFLIQYYNGEERAKGNILERFSAQQFPDLHSELNLSSLELGDSALYFCASSPGLPGGQETQYFGPGTRLLVL.

The chain employs TRBV25-1 and TRBJ1-1, with 8 bases identical to TRBD1. Unmatched junction bases numbered 6, after V lost 6 bases and J lost 3 bases. The CDR3 is made up of 14 amino acids. CDR1 and CDR2 (germline): MGHDK, SYGVNS. The CDR3 nucleotides are TGTGCCAGCAGGGACAGGGTCAGAGACACTGAAGCTTTCTTT. It translates to CASRDRVRDTEAFF.

The chain recombines TRBV30 with TRBJ2-3; TRBD1 is a possible D gene (5 bases). V gave up 5 bases and J gave up 2 bases, with 17 bases separating them. This CDR3 region has 15 residues. From germline, CDR1 is GTSNPN and CDR2 SVGIG (reference sequence). The CDR3, as DNA: TGTGCCTGGTCCCCAGGGCAGGGAAACACAGATACGCAGTATTTT. Translating it yields CAWSPGQGNTDTQYF.

The J gene is TRBJ2-5, the V gene TRBV9; D may be TRBD1 or TRBD2 (6 bases each). V gave up 0 bases and J gave up 6 bases, with 15 bases separating them. This CDR3 is built from 15 residues. Germline V gene sequence: CDR1 SGDLS, CDR2 YYNGEE. CDR3 DNA: TGTGCCAGCAGCGTAGTCGGGGACTGGGGGCAGACCCAGTACTTC. It codes for CASSVVGDWGQTQYF.

The chain links TRBV6-5 to TRBJ2-3; D gene ambiguous. The V end was cut by 0 bases, the J end by 4 bases, with 17 bases between. The CDR3 totals 17 residues. Germline V gives CDR1 MNHEY, CDR2 SVGAGI. The CDR3 DNA reads as TGTGCCAGCAGTTACTCCGAACCGCTCCCGCAGGCAGATACGCAGTATTTT. Protein product: CASSYSEPLPQADTQYF.

The V and J genes are TRBV6-1 and TRBJ2-2; TRBD1 aligns across 7 bases. The V segment lost 10 bases and the J segment 0 bases; nucleotides outside the gene matches: 8. The CDR3 extends over 15 amino acids. Germline CDR1 MNHNS, CDR2 SASEGT. As DNA, the CDR3 is TGTGCCACACCTCCTGGGACAGCGAACACCGGGGAGCTGTTTTTT. Translation gives CATPPGTANTGELFF.

This sequence joins TRBV29-1 and TRBJ2-1; 8 bases match TRBD1. With 7 bases clipped from V and 12 bases from J, the junction kept 8 bases outside the gene matches. There are 11 residues in the CDR3. Per germline, CDR1 SQVTM and CDR2 ANQGSEA. The CDR3 region is CSGGQGAVQFF. As DNA, the CDR3 is TGCAGCGGGGGGCAGGGGGCCGTGCAGTTCTTC.

The chain carries TRBV5-1 and TRBJ2-1; 11 bases are shared with TRBD1. In germline, CDR1 is SGHRS, CDR2 YFSETQ. The CDR3 runs to 13 residues. Unmatched junction bases numbered 2, after V lost 3 bases and J lost 9 bases. The CDR3 sequence is CASSSGQGAEQFF. DNA for the CDR3: TGCGCCAGCAGCTCCGGACAGGGGGCTGAGCAGTTCTTC.

This chain uses TRBV29-1 with TRBJ2-3; TRBD2 is a possible D gene (6 bases). This CDR3 region has 15 residues. Germline CDR1 reads SQVTM; CDR2 reads ANQGSEA. Trimming stripped 6 bases from V and 1 base from J, with 17 bases between. As DNA, the CDR3 is TGCAGCGTCCCAAAGGGGCGGGGCGGCACAGATACGCAGTATTTT. Translating it yields CSVPKGRGGTDTQYF.